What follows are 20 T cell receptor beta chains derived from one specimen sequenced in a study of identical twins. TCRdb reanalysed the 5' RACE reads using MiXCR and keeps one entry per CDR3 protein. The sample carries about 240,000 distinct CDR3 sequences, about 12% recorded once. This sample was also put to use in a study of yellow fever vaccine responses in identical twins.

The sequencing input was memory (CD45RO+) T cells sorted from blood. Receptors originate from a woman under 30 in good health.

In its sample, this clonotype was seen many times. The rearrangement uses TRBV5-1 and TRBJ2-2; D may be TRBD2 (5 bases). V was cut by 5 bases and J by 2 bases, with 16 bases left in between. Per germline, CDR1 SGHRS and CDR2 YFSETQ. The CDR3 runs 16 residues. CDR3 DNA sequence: TGCGCCAGCAGTTCCGGGCGGGCAACTAACACCGGGGAGCTGTTTTTT. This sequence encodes CASSSGRATNTGELFF. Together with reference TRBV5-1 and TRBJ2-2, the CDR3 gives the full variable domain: KAGVTQTPRYLIKTRGQQVTLSCSPISGHRSVSWYQQTPGQGLQFLFEYFSETQRNKGNFPGRFSGRQFSNSRSEMNVSTLELGDSALYLCASSSGRATNTGELFFGEGSRLTVL.

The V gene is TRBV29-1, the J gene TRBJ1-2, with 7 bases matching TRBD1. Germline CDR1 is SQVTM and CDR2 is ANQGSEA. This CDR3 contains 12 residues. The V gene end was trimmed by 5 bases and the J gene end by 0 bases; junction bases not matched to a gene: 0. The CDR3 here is CSVQGANYGYTF. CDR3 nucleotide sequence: TGCAGCGTTCAGGGGGCTAACTATGGCTACACCTTC.

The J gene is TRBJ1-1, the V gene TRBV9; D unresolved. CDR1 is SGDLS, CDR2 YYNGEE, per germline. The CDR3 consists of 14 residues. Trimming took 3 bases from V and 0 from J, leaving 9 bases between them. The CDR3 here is CASSARLVNTEAFF. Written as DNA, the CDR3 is TGTGCCAGCAGCGCTAGGTTGGTGAACACTGAAGCTTTCTTT.

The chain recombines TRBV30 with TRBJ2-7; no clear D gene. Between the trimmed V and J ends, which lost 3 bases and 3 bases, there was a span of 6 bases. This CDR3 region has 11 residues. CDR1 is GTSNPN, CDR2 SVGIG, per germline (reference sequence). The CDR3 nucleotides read TGTGCCTGGAGACAAGACTACGAGCAGTACTTC. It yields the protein CAWRQDYEQYF.

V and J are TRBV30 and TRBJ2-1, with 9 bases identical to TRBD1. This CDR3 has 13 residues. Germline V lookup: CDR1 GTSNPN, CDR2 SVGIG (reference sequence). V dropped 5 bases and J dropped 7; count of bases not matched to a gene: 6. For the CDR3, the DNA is TGTGCCTGGGCCGGGACAGGGAAGAATGAGCAGTTCTTC. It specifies CAWAGTGKNEQFF.

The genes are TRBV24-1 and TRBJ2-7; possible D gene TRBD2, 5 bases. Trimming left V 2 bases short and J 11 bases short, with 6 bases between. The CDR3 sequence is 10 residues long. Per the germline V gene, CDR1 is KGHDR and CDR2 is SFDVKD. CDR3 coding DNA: TGTGCCACCAGTGATTCCGGGGAGTACTTC. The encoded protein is CATSDSGEYF.

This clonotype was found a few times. The CDR3 loop reads CATSDFNGNQPQHF. The CDR3 DNA is TGTGCCACCAGTGATTTCAATGGCAATCAGCCCCAGCATTTT. This chain uses TRBV24-1 with TRBJ1-5; D unclear. Deletions cut 1 base from V and 2 bases from J, with 5 bases between. The CDR3 has 14 amino acids. Germline CDR1 KGHDR, CDR2 SFDVKD.

This chain's CDR3 is CASSPGGGDTQYF. The CDR3 DNA follows: TGTGCCAGCAGCCCTGGGGGGGGGGATACGCAGTATTTT. V usage is TRBV3-1 and J usage is TRBJ2-3; 7 bases map to TRBD2. Germline V gene sequence: CDR1 LGHDT, CDR2 YNNKEL (reference sequence). The CDR3 has 13 amino acids. With 4 bases clipped from V and 6 bases from J, the junction kept 4 bases outside the gene matches.

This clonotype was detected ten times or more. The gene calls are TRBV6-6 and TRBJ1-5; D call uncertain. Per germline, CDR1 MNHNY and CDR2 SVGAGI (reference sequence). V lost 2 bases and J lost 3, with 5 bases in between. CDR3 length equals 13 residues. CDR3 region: CASSYGVNQPQHF. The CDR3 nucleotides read TGTGCCAGCAGTTACGGGGTCAATCAGCCCCAGCATTTT.

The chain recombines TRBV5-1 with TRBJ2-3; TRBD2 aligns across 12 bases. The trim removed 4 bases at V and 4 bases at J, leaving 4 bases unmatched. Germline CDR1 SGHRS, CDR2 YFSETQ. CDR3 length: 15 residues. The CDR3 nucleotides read TGCGCCAGCAGCCTCCGGACTAGCGGGGCAGATACGCAGTATTTT. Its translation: CASSLRTSGADTQYF.

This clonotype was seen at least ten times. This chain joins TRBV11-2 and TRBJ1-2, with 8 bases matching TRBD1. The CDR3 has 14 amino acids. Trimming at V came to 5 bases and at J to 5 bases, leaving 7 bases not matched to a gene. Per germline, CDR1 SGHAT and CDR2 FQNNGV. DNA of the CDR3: TGTGCCAGCAGCCCACAGGGGGTACGGTATGGCTACACCTTC. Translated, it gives CASSPQGVRYGYTF.

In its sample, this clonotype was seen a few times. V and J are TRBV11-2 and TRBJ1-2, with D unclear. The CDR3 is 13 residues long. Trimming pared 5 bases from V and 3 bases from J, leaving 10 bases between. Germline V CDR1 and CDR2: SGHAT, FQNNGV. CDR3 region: CASSIEAHYGYTF. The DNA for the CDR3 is TGTGCCAGCAGCATTGAGGCCCACTATGGCTACACCTTC.

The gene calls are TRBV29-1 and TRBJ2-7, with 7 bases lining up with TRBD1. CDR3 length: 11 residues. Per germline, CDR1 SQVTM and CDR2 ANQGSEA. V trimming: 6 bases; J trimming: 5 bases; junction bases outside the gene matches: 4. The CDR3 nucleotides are TGCAGCGTCATGGACAGGAACGAGCAGTACTTC. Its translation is CSVMDRNEQYF.

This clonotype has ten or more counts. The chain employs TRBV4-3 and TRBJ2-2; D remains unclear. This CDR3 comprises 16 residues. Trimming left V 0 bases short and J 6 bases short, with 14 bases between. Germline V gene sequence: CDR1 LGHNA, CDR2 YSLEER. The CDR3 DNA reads TGCGCCAGCAGCCAAGATCTAGGTTTTTTGGCCGGGGAGCTGTTTTTT. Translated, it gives CASSQDLGFLAGELFF.

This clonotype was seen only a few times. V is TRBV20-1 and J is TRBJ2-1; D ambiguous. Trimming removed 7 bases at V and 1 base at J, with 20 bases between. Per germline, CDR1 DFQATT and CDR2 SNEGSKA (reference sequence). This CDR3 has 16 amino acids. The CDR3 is CSDPMCFPCSYNEQFF. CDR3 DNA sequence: TGCAGTGATCCTATGTGCTTCCCTTGTTCCTACAATGAGCAGTTCTTC.

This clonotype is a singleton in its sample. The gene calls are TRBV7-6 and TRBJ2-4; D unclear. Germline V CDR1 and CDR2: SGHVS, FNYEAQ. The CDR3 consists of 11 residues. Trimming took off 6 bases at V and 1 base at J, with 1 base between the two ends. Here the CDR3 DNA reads TGTGCCAGCAGGGCCAAAAACATTCAGTACTTC. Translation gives CASRAKNIQYF.

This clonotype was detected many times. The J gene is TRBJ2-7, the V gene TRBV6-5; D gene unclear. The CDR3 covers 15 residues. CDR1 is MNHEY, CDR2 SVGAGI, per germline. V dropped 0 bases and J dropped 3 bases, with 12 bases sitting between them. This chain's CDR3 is CASSYSRVKNYEQYF. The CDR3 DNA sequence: TGTGCCAGCAGTTACTCAAGGGTGAAAAACTACGAGCAGTACTTC.

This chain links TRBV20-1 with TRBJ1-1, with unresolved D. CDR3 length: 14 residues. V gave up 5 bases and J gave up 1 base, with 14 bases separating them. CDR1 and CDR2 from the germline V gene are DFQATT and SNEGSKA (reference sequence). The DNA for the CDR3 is TGCAGTGCTCCCCCACGGGGAGGGAACACTGAAGCTTTCTTT. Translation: CSAPPRGGNTEAFF.

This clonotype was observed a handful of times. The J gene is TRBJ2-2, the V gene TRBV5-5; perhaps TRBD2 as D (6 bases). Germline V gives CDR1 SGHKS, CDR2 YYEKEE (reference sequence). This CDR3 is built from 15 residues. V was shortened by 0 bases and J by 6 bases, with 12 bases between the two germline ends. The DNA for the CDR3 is TGTGCCAGCAGCTTGGAAGGGTGGGGGGCCGGGGAGCTGTTTTTT. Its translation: CASSLEGWGAGELFF. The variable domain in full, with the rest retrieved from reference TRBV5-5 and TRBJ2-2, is DAGVTQSPTHLIKTRGQQVTLRCSPISGHKSVSWYQQVLGQGPQFIFQYYEKEERGRGNFPDRFSARQFPNYSSELNVNALLLGDSALYLCASSLEGWGAGELFFGEGSRLTVL.

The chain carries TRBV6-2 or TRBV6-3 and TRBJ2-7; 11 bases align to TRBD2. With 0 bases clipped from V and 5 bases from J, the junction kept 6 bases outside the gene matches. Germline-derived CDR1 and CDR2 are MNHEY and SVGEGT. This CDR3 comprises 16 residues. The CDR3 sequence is CASSYSPSGRNNEQYF. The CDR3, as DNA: TGTGCCAGCAGTTACTCTCCTAGCGGGAGGAACAACGAGCAGTACTTC.